These T cell receptor beta chains were read from a single sample in a study of control samples from healthy donors and cancer patients. Clones were read by immunoSEQ multiplex PCR, and TCRdb kept only the in-frame ones, dropping some. The sample consists of around 90,000 clones, over 75% of them appearing once. Sequencing input: blood. All receptors come from a woman aged 40 to 55 in good health. Both conserved end residues are part of each CDR3. The order of the fields is CDR3 length, V gene, clone size, D gene, J gene, CDR3 protein, CDR3 DNA. A D gene is named only where the DNA matches it firmly. Part of the rows lack a size; the others show once, few, many or a class for expanded clones.

15	TRBV21-1	.	.	TRBJ2-2	CASSTPRPCTGELFF	TGTGCCAGCAGCACCCCCCGACCTTGCACCGGGGAGCTGTTTTTT
15	TRBV24-1	few	TRBD2	TRBJ2-1	CATSPTLAAYNEQFF	TGTGCCACCAGTCCCACACTAGCGGCTTACAATGAGCAGTTCTTC
15	TRBV19	once	.	TRBJ2-1	CASTQTVGSYNEQFF	TGTGCCAGTACCCAGACGGTAGGCTCCTACAATGAGCAGTTCTTC
15	TRBV10-3	once	TRBD1	TRBJ2-7	CAIRRDDRGSYEQYF	TGTGCCATCAGGCGCGATGACAGGGGCTCCTACGAGCAGTACTTC
17	TRBV3-1/TRBV3-2	.	.	TRBJ2-3	CASSQDNRNPSTDTQYF	TGTGCCAGCAGCCAAGATAACAGGAACCCTAGCACAGATACGCAGTATTTT
17	TRBV24-1	.	TRBD2	TRBJ2-3	CATSDSRLAGGSDTQYF	TGTGCCACCAGTGATTCTAGACTAGCGGGGGGGTCAGATACGCAGTATTTT
16	TRBV5-1	.	.	TRBJ1-2	CASSHYRQDSVKGYTF	TGCGCCAGCAGCCACTATCGACAGGACTCTGTAAAAGGGTACACCTTC
16	TRBV27	.	TRBD1	TRBJ1-6	CASSLGTGYHNSPLHF	TGTGCCAGCAGTTTAGGGACAGGGTACCATAATTCACCCCTCCACTTT
13	TRBV24-1	few	TRBD1	TRBJ2-7	CATSDFTRGRMYF	TGTGCCACCAGTGATTTTACCAGGGGGCGAATGTACTTC
14	TRBV7-8	.	.	TRBJ2-7	CASSPAQGSYEQYF	TGTGCCAGCAGCCCCGCACAGGGCTCCTACGAGCAGTACTTC
13	TRBV2	few	.	TRBJ1-1	CASSSDSNTEAFF	TGTGCCAGCAGTAGTGACAGCAACACTGAAGCTTTCTTT
14	TRBV4-1	.	.	TRBJ2-2	CASSQWLNTGELFF	TGCGCCAGCAGCCAATGGCTGAACACCGGGGAGCTGTTTTTT
16	TRBV5-1	.	TRBD2	TRBJ2-1	CASSLGQAGGQSEQFF	TGCGCCAGCAGCTTGGGACAAGCGGGGGGGCAGAGTGAGCAGTTCTTC
11	TRBV3-1/TRBV3-2	.	.	TRBJ2-7	CASSQGGSTHF	TGTGCCAGCAGCCAAGGGGGGTCGACACACTTC
15	TRBV5-5	.	.	TRBJ1-3	CASSLRPGEGNTIYF	TGTGCCAGCAGCTTGCGGCCGGGCGAGGGAAACACCATATATTTT
16	TRBV6-2/TRBV6-3	.	.	TRBJ2-2	CASSYRSGGGPGELFF	TGTGCCAGCAGTTACCGGTCCGGGGGAGGACCCGGGGAGCTGTTTTTT
15	TRBV5-6	.	.	TRBJ1-6	CASSSKWGGRSPLHF	TGTGCCAGCAGCTCAAAATGGGGGGGCCGGTCACCCCTCCACTTT
15	TRBV19	.	.	TRBJ1-4	CASSIVGGANEKLFF	TGTGCCAGTAGTATTGTAGGGGGGGCTAATGAAAAACTGTTTTTT
16	TRBV9	.	TRBD2	TRBJ2-7	CASSVGLAGAHYEQYF	TGTGCCAGCAGCGTGGGACTAGCGGGGGCCCACTACGAGCAGTACTTC
15	TRBV27	.	TRBD1	TRBJ2-2	CATSRTGLDTGELFF	TGTGCCACCTCACGGACAGGGCTAGACACCGGGGAGCTGTTTTTT
13	TRBV25-1	.	TRBD2	TRBJ2-5	CASRTSGGETQYF	TGTGCCAGCAGAACTAGCGGGGGGGAGACCCAGTACTTC
12	TRBV4-1	few	.	TRBJ1-1	CASSPTPTTAFF	TGCGCCAGCAGCCCGACCCCAACGACGGCTTTCTTT